The 6 T cell receptor beta chains reported below all come from one sample, sequenced in a study of blood T cells in healthy people across ages. The use of a sample-barcoded 5' primer and a J-beta primer mix characterized a second PCR of roughly 6 to 11 cycles. MiXCR, applied by TCRdb to the 5' RACE reads, yields one record per CDR3 protein. The table has around 1,500,000 distinct CDR3 sequences, 25% to 30% seen once. What was sequenced was blood. The receptors were sampled from a woman in her 30s in good health.

CDR3 nucleotide sequence: TGTGCCAGCAGTTACACAGGGAAGGGGCTATTGGGGGGCTACACCTTC. Translating gives CASSYTGKGLLGGYTF. The chain couples TRBV6-5 to TRBJ1-2, with D tentatively TRBD1 (6 bases). V lost 2 bases and J lost 8, with 21 bases in between. The germline V gene encodes CDR1 MNHEY and CDR2 SVGAGI. This CDR3 contains 16 residues.

This clonotype was found a few times. This chain's CDR3 is CASSQRGTSDGNIQYF. CDR3 nucleotide sequence: TGTGCCAGCAGCCAACGTGGGACTAGCGATGGAAACATTCAGTACTTC. The rearrangement links TRBV3-1 to TRBJ2-4; 10 bases are shared with TRBD2. The CDR3 is made up of 16 amino acids. Per the germline V gene, CDR1 is LGHDT and CDR2 is YNNKEL (reference sequence). The V segment lost 2 bases and the J segment 6 bases; nucleotides outside the gene matches: 7.

The chain links TRBV20-1 to TRBJ1-1; TRBD1 is a possible D gene (5 bases). This CDR3 region has 16 residues. V lost 0 bases and J 1 base, leaving 15 bases between the germline ends. Looked up from germline, CDR1 is DFQATT and CDR2 is SNEGSKA (reference sequence). CDR3 amino acids: CSARDAPGRTNTEAFF. The CDR3 region has the DNA TGCAGTGCTAGAGATGCCCCGGGACGGACGAACACTGAAGCTTTCTTT.

The rearrangement links TRBV28 to TRBJ2-1, with D possibly TRBD1 on 5 matching bases. The DNA end favors TRBJ2-7, so the J call may be wrong. Germline V lookup: CDR1 MDHEN, CDR2 SYDVKM. The length of the CDR3 is 12 residues. As DNA, the CDR3 is TGTGCCAGCAGTTTATTGGACAATGAGCAGTACTTC. As protein: CASSLLDNEQYF.

The sample holds a few counts of this clonotype. For the CDR3, the DNA is TGCAGTGCTAGAGATCCTGCCAGCGGGGGGTTTGTAGAGCAGTTCTTC. It is translated as CSARDPASGGFVEQFF. The rearrangement uses TRBV20-1 and TRBJ2-1, with TRBD2 matching over 9 bases. V lost 0 bases, J lost 10 bases, and 13 bases stayed unmatched. In germline, CDR1 is DFQATT, CDR2 SNEGSKA (reference sequence). The CDR3 spans 16 residues.

The chain carries TRBV7-6 and TRBJ2-5; TRBD1 or TRBD2 may be the D gene (5 bases each). Trimming pared 4 bases from V and 2 bases from J, leaving 14 bases between. The V gene's germline CDR1 is SGHVS and CDR2 FNYEAQ. The CDR3 is made up of 15 amino acids. The CDR3 nucleotides are TGTGCCAGCAGCTCCTCGTGGGGGAGTCAAGAGACCCAGTACTTC. Protein sequence: CASSSSWGSQETQYF.